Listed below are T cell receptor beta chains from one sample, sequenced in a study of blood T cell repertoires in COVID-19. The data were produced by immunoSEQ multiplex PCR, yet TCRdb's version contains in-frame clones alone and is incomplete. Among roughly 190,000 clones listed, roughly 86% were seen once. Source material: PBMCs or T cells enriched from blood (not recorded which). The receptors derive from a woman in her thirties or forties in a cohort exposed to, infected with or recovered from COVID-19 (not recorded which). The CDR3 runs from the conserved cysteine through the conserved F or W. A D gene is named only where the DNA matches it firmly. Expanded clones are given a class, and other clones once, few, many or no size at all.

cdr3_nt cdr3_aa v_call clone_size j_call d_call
TGTGCCAGCAGCCAAGAAGTCGGGGAAAGGGCGCCTGGCTACACCTTC CASSQEVGERAPGYTF TRBV3-1/TRBV3-2 . TRBJ1-2 .
TGTGCCAGCAGCGAGGGACACGCCACTGAAGCTTTCTTT CASSEGHATEAFF TRBV6-5 . TRBJ1-1 .
TGTGCCAGCAGAGGGACAGAACCCTCTGGAAACACCATATATTTT CASRGTEPSGNTIYF TRBV2 few TRBJ1-3 TRBD1
TGTGCCAGCAGTTATACAGGGTATGATGAGCAGTTCTTC CASSYTGYDEQFF TRBV7-9 once TRBJ2-1 .
TGCGCCAGCAGCTTGGTAAGGGAGATGGGGACTGAAGCTTTCTTT CASSLVREMGTEAFF TRBV5-1 once TRBJ1-1 .
TGCGCCAGCAGTGAGTGGTTTGCCGGACAGGGGGCAACCGGGGAGCTGTTTTTT CASSEWFAGQGATGELFF TRBV10-1 few TRBJ2-2 TRBD1
TGTGCCAGCAGCTCTGGACTAGCGGGGGGGAACTACGAGCAGTACTTC CASSSGLAGGNYEQYF TRBV7-9 . TRBJ2-7 TRBD2
TGTGCCAGCAGCCTAGACGGGATGAACACTGAAGCTTTCTTT CASSLDGMNTEAFF TRBV7-9 . TRBJ1-1 .
TGTGCCAGCAGCTTATGGGCAGGGGAGAATGGCAATCAGCCCCAGCATTTT CASSLWAGENGNQPQHF TRBV7-2 . TRBJ1-5 .
TGTGCCAGCAGCTTAGCGGGCGGGACAGGGGGCCAAGAGACCCAGTACTTC CASSLAGGTGGQETQYF TRBV7-2 . TRBJ2-5 TRBD1
TGTGCCAGCAGTTTAAATCCGAGAGGCACAGATACGCAGTATTTT CASSLNPRGTDTQYF TRBV27 . TRBJ2-3 .
TGCGCCAGCAGCCATAAGGGGGACAGGGGGCGAAACACTGAAGCTTTCTTT CASSHKGDRGRNTEAFF TRBV4-1 . TRBJ1-1 TRBD1
TGTGCCAGCAGCTTGGGACAGGGAAGAAACACCATATATTTT CASSLGQGRNTIYF TRBV13 . TRBJ1-3 TRBD1
TGTGCCTGGAGTGTACGGGGGATGGGGACCTACGAGCAGTACTTC CAWSVRGMGTYEQYF TRBV30 . TRBJ2-7 .
TGTGCCAGCAGCCCCGGGGGGGGTGGGAACACTGAAGCTTTCTTT CASSPGGGGNTEAFF TRBV7-8 . TRBJ1-1 .
TGTGCCAGCAGTTTACAACAGGGGAGGGAGCAGTACTTC CASSLQQGREQYF TRBV27 once TRBJ2-7 .
TGTGCCAGTACTTCCCCGAGGGACAGTAGGGTTAGGACTGAAGCTTTCTTT CASTSPRDSRVRTEAFF TRBV19 . TRBJ1-1 TRBD1
TGCGCCAGCAGCCAAGAGGGAGAGAACACTGAAGCTTTCTTT CASSQEGENTEAFF TRBV4-3 . TRBJ1-1 .
TGCGCCAGCAGTGCCCTGGGACAGGGGGCGAGGGGGTTTCCTGAAGCTTTCTTT CASSALGQGARGFPEAFF TRBV10-2 . TRBJ1-1 TRBD1
TGCAGCGTTGTTGGGCAGGGAAACTCCTACGAGCAGTACTTC CSVVGQGNSYEQYF TRBV29-1 . TRBJ2-7 .
TGTGCCAGCAGCTTACGAAACAGGGAAGGTCAGCCCCAGCATTTT CASSLRNREGQPQHF TRBV5-5 . TRBJ1-5 .
TGTGCCAGCAGTTACGGCAGGGCGAGCGGGGAGCTGTTTTTT CASSYGRASGELFF TRBV6-5 . TRBJ2-2 .
TGTGCCAGCAGCCTCGCCGGGACTAGCAGCGATACGCAGTATTTT CASSLAGTSSDTQYF TRBV27 . TRBJ2-3 TRBD2
TGTGCCAGCAGTTTGGCAGGGAAGGGGAGCAATCAGCCCCAGCATTTT CASSLAGKGSNQPQHF TRBV27 few TRBJ1-5 .
TGTGCCAGCAGCTGGGGGACTAGCAGAAGCTACGAGCAGTACTTC CASSWGTSRSYEQYF TRBV7-2 . TRBJ2-7 TRBD2
TGTGCCAGCAGTTTATCCGGGACCTACAATGAGCAGTTCTTC CASSLSGTYNEQFF TRBV27 . TRBJ2-1 .
TGTGCCAGCTGCAAACTTCCGGGACAGTTCATGAACACTGAAGCTTTCTTT CASCKLPGQFMNTEAFF TRBV28 . TRBJ1-1 TRBD1
TGTGCCAGCAGGGAGACCTATAATTCACCCCTCCACTTT CASRETYNSPLHF TRBV2 . TRBJ1-6 .
TGTGCCATCAGTGGGACTTACAGGGAATGGGGCACTGAAGCTTTCTTT CAISGTYREWGTEAFF TRBV10-3 . TRBJ1-1 .
TGCGCCAGCAGCCAAGAGGGGCCCAATCAGCCCCAGCATTTT CASSQEGPNQPQHF TRBV4-1 . TRBJ1-5 .
TGCGCCAGCAGGGCAAGCGGGGACGCAGAGACCCAGTACTTC CASRASGDAETQYF TRBV10-2 . TRBJ2-5 TRBD2
TGTGCCAGCAGCTTCAGCGGAAACAATGAGCAGTTCTTC CASSFSGNNEQFF TRBV7-9 . TRBJ2-1 .
TGTGCCAGCAGTTTATGGGTTGGGACACATAACACTGAAGCTTTCTTT CASSLWVGTHNTEAFF TRBV27 . TRBJ1-1 .
TGCAGTGCTAGTAAGGGGGTGAATGAAAAACTGTTTTTT CSASKGVNEKLFF TRBV20-1 . TRBJ1-4 .
TGTGCCAGCAGTTTAAACTGGAACTATGGCTACACCTTC CASSLNWNYGYTF TRBV27 . TRBJ1-2 .
TGCGCCAGCAGTGATTCAAGCGGGAGAGCGTACGAGCAGTACTTC CASSDSSGRAYEQYF TRBV10-1 . TRBJ2-7 TRBD2
TGTGCCAGCAGATCAGGGGGCGCTGACGAGCAGTACTTC CASRSGGADEQYF TRBV12-3/TRBV12-4 many TRBJ2-7 TRBD1
TGTGCCAGCAGTACGACAGGGGGACTCTATGGCTACACCTTC CASSTTGGLYGYTF TRBV7-2 once TRBJ1-2 TRBD1
TGTGCCAGCAGCTTATGGGGAAGGGGGCTGTACGAGCAGTACTTC CASSLWGRGLYEQYF TRBV11-3 . TRBJ2-7 TRBD1
TGCAGCCCCGAACCCAGGGGTGGTTACACCTTC CSPEPRGGYTF TRBV29-1 . TRBJ1-2 .
TGCGCCAGCAGCCAAGAACTAGCGGGGTACAATGAGCAGTTCTTC CASSQELAGYNEQFF TRBV4-1 . TRBJ2-1 TRBD2
TGTGCCACCGTGCAGGGAAATTCACCCCTCCACTTT CATVQGNSPLHF TRBV15 . TRBJ1-6 .
TGTGCCAGCAGCCAACGCTCGCGGTCCACTGAAGCTTTCTTT CASSQRSRSTEAFF TRBV16 few TRBJ1-1 .
TGTGCCAGCAGCCGGGTGGAGGGGCCCAACTATGGCTACACCTTC CASSRVEGPNYGYTF TRBV7-2 . TRBJ1-2 .
TGTGCCAGCAGCCAAGGAAGCGGGGGGGCCCCAGATACGCAGTATTTT CASSQGSGGAPDTQYF TRBV14 . TRBJ2-3 TRBD2
TGCGCCAGCAGCTTTCAGGTAAACAGCAATCAGCCCCAGCATTTT CASSFQVNSNQPQHF TRBV4-1 . TRBJ1-5 .
TGTGCCAGCAGCTCAGGGACAGGGGGCGATCAGCCCCAGCATTTT CASSSGTGGDQPQHF TRBV7-2 . TRBJ1-5 TRBD1
TGCGCCAGCAGCTTAGACCCTCAGGGTAATGAAAAACTGTTTTTT CASSLDPQGNEKLFF TRBV5-1 once TRBJ1-4 .
TGCGCCAGCAGCCAAGAGGGCGTCGCGGGCCTCCACTTT CASSQEGVAGLHF TRBV4-1 few TRBJ1-6 .
TGTGCCAGCAGTTTATCGGGCCGCACCGCTGGCTACACCTTC CASSLSGRTAGYTF TRBV27 once TRBJ1-2 .
TGTGCCAGCAGCTTGTTGGGGAGGAACGAGCAGTACTTC CASSLLGRNEQYF TRBV5-4 . TRBJ2-7 .
TGTGCCAGCCAACGGACAGGGTATAGCAATCAGCCCCAGCATTTT CASQRTGYSNQPQHF TRBV2 . TRBJ1-5 TRBD1
TGTGCCAGCAGCTTAGGGATCGGGGATCAGCCCCAGCATTTT CASSLGIGDQPQHF TRBV7-9 once TRBJ1-5 .
TGTGCCAGCAGACAGGGCTGGAGCAATCAGCCCCAGCATTTT CASRQGWSNQPQHF TRBV6-1 . TRBJ1-5 .